The 4 T cell receptor beta chains below come from one sample, sequenced in a study of control samples from healthy donors and cancer patients. The data were produced by immunoSEQ multiplex PCR, yet TCRdb's version contains in-frame clones alone and is incomplete. This table has 75,000 to 95,000 clones, approximately 88% appearing once. The sequencing input was PBMCs. Receptors originate from a man aged 65-85 years with lung cancer.

V is TRBV30 and J is TRBJ1-1; TRBD1 aligns across 8 bases. In germline, CDR1 is GTSNPN, CDR2 SVGIG (reference sequence). The CDR3 sequence is 13 residues long. With V trimmed by 3 bases and J by 4 bases, 4 bases remained unmatched. CDR3 region: CAWSRTGGTEAFF. The CDR3 DNA follows: TGTGCCTGGAGCCGTACAGGGGGCACTGAAGCTTTCTTT.

CDR3: CASSFSGGPFEQFF. The CDR3 DNA reads as TGTGCCAGCAGCTTCTCGGGGGGGCCGTTTGAGCAGTTCTTC. This rearrangement joins TRBV7-2 to TRBJ2-1; 8 bases match TRBD2. From germline, CDR1 is SGHTA and CDR2 FQGNSA. The V segment lost 3 bases and the J segment 9 bases; nucleotides outside the gene matches: 7. The CDR3 extends over 14 amino acids.

The chain links TRBV19 to TRBJ1-4, with D hard to call. This CDR3 comprises 10 residues. The germline V gene encodes CDR1 LNHDA and CDR2 SQIVND (reference sequence). The V and J ends lost 5 bases and 8 bases respectively, with 3 bases between them. The CDR3 region has the DNA TGTGCCAGTAGTTCCGAAAAACTGTTTTTT. As protein: CASSSEKLFF. Combining the CDR3 with reference TRBV19 and TRBJ1-4 gives the whole variable domain DGGITQSPKYLFRKEGQNVTLSCEQNLNHDAMYWYRQDPGQGLRLIYYSQIVNDFQKGDIAEGYSVSREKKESFPLTVTSAQKNPTAFYLCASSSEKLFFGSGTQLSVL.

The chain couples TRBV7-9 to TRBJ1-6; TRBD1 might be the D (6 bases). Trimming shortened V by 1 base and J by 7 bases, and 11 bases separated the two germline ends. Germline CDR1 SEHNR, CDR2 FQNEAQ (reference sequence). The CDR3 loop spans 15 amino acids. CDR3 nucleotides: TGTGCCAGCAGCTTAGAGGGGGGGCTGAATTCACCCCTCCACTTT. Encoded protein: CASSLEGGLNSPLHF. The whole variable domain, filled in from reference TRBV7-9 and TRBJ1-6, reads DTGVSQNPRHKITKRGQNVTFRCDPISEHNRLYWYRQTLGQGPEFLTYFQNEAQLEKSRLLSDRFSAERPKGSFSTLEIQRTEQGDSAMYLCASSLEGGLNSPLHFGNGTRLTVT.